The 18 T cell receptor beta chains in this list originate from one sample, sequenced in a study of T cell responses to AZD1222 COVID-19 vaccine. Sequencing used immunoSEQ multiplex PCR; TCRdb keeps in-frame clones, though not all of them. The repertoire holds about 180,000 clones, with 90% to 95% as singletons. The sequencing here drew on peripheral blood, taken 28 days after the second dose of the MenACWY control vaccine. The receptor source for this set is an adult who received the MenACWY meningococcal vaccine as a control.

Here the CDR3 reads CASSPRTGELFF. DNA for the CDR3: TGTGCCAGCAGCCCCAGGACCGGGGAGCTGTTTTTT. The chain couples TRBV7-3 to TRBJ2-2; D is unclear. This CDR3 comprises 12 residues. The ends were cut back, 5 bases at V and 5 bases at J, with 6 bases in the middle. The germline CDR1 and CDR2 sequences are SGHTA and FQGTGA.

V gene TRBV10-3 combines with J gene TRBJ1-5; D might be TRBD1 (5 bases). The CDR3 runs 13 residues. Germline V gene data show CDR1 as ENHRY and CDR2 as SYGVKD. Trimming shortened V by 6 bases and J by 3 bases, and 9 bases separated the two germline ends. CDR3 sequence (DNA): TGTGCCATCAGCGGGACTTCCAATCAGCCCCAGCATTTT. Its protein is CAISGTSNQPQHF.

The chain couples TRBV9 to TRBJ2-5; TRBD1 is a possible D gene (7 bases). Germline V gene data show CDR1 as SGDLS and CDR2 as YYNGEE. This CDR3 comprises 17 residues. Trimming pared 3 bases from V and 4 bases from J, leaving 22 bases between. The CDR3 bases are TGTGCCAGCAGCGCCAGGGGGGACAGCGGCGTTCGAGAGACCCAGTACTTC. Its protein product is CASSARGDSGVRETQYF. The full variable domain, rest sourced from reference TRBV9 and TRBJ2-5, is DSGVTQTPKHLITATGQRVTLRCSPRSGDLSVYWYQQSLDQGLQFLIQYYNGEERAKGNILERFSAQQFPDLHSELNLSSLELGDSALYFCASSARGDSGVRETQYFGPGTRLLVL.

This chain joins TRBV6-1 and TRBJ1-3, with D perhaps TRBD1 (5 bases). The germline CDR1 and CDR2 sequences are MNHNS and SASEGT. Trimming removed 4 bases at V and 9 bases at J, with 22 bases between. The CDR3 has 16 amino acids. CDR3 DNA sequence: TGTGCCAGCAGTGTCGGGACCGGATTCTCCATGAGCACCATATATTTT. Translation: CASSVGTGFSMSTIYF.

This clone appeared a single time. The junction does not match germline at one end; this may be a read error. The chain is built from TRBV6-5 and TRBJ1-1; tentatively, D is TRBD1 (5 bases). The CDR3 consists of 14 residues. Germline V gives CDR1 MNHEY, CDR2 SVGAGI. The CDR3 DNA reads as TGTGCCAGCCGTTATGGGACGGAGAACACTGAAGCTTTCTTT. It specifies CASRYGTENTEAFF.

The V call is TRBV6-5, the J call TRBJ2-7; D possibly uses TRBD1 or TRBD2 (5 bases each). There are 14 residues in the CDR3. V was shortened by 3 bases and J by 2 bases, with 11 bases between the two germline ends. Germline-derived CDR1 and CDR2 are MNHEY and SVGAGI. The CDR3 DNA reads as TGTGCCAGCAGTTATTCCGGGGCGGCCTACGAGCAGTACTTC. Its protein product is CASSYSGAAYEQYF.

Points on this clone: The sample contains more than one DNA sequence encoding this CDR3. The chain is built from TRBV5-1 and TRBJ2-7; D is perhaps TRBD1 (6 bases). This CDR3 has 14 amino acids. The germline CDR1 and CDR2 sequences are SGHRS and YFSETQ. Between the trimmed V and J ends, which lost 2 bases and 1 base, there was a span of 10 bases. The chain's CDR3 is CASSLLTGSYEQYF. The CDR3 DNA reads TGCGCCAGCAGCTTACTAACAGGGTCCTACGAGCAGTACTTC.

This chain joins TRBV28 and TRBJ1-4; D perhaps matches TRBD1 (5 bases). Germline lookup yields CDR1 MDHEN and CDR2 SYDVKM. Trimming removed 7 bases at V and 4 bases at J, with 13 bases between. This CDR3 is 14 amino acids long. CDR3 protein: CASIPGRDNEKLFF. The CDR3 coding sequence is TGTGCCAGCATTCCGGGACGGGATAATGAAAAACTGTTTTTT.

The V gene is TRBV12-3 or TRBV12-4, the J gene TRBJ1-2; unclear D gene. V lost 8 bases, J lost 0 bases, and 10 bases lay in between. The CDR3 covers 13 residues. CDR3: CASWYTANYGYTF. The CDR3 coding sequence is TGTGCCAGCTGGTACACGGCTAACTATGGCTACACCTTC.

The CDR3 sequence: CASRPTSRGGEKLFF. In DNA form, the CDR3 reads TGTGCCAGCCGCCCTACGTCCAGGGGGGGTGAAAAACTGTTTTTT. The J gene is TRBJ1-4, the V gene TRBV2, with 7 bases fitting TRBD1. The CDR3 sequence is 15 residues long. Germline V gene data show CDR1 as SNHLY and CDR2 as FYNNEI. J was trimmed by 7 bases and V by 8 bases; bases with no gene match: 13. Combining the CDR3 with reference TRBV2 and TRBJ1-4 gives the whole variable domain EPEVTQTPSHQVTQMGQEVILRCVPISNHLYFYWYRQILGQKVEFLVSFYNNEISEKSEIFDDQFSVERPDGSNFTLKIRSTKLEDSAMYFCASRPTSRGGEKLFFGSGTQLSVL.

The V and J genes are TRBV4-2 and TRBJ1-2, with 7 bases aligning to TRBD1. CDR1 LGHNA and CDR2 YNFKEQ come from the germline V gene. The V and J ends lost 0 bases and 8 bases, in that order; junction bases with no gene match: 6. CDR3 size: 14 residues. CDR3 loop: CASSQDRGGWGYTF. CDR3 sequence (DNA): TGTGCCAGCAGCCAAGATCGAGGGGGCTGGGGCTACACCTTC.

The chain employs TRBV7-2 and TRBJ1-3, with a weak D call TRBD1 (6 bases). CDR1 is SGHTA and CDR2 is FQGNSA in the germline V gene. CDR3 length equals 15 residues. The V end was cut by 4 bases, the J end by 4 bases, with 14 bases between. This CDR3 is CASSSRGGAGNTIYF. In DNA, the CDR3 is TGTGCCAGCAGCTCTAGGGGGGGTGCCGGAAACACCATATATTTT.

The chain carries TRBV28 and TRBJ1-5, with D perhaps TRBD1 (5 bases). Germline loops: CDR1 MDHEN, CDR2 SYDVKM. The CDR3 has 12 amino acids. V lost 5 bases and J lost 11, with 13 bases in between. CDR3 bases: TGTGCCAGCAGTCGGGATCCGGGGGCCCAGCATTTT. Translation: CASSRDPGAQHF.

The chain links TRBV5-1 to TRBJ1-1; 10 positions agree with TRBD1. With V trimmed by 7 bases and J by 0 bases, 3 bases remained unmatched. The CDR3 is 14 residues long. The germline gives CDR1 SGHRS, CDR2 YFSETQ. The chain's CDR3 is CASGTGAMNTEAFF. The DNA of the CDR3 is TGCGCCAGCGGGACAGGGGCCATGAACACTGAAGCTTTCTTT.

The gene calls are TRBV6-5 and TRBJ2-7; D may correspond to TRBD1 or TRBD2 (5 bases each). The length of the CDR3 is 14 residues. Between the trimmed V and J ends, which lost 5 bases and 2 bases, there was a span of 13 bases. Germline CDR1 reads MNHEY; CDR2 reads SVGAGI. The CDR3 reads CASSQPGPTYEQYF. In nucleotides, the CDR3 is TGTGCCAGCAGTCAACCGGGGCCTACCTACGAGCAGTACTTC.

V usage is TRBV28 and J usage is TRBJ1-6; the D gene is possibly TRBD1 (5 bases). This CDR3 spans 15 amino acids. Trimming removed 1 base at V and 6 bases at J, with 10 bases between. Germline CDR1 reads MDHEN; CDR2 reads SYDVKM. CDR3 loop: CASSLLYRSNSPLHF. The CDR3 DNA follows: TGTGCCAGCAGTTTATTATACAGGTCTAATTCACCCCTCCACTTT. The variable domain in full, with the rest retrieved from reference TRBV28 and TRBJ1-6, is DVKVTQSSRYLVKRTGEKVFLECVQDMDHENMFWYRQDPGLGLRLIYFSYDVKMKEKGDIPEGYSVSREKKERFSLILESASTNQTSMYLCASSLLYRSNSPLHFGNGTRLTVT.

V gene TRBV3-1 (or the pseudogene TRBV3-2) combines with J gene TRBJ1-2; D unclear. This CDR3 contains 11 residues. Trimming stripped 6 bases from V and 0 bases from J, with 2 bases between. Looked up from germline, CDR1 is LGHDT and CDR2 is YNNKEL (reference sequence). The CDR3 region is CASSSNYGYTF. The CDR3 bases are TGTGCCAGCAGTTCTAACTATGGCTACACCTTC.

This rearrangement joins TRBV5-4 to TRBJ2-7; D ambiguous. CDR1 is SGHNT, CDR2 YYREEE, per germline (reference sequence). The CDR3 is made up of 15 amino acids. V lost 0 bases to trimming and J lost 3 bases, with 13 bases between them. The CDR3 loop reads CASSLAGSQHYEQYF. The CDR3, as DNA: TGTGCCAGCAGCTTGGCCGGGTCCCAACACTACGAGCAGTACTTC. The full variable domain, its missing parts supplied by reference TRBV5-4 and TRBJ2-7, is ETGVTQSPTHLIKTRGQQVTLRCSSQSGHNTVSWYQQALGQGPQFIFQYYREEENGRGNFPPRFSGLQFPNYSSELNVNALELDDSALYLCASSLAGSQHYEQYFGPGTRLTVT.